Presented here are 24 T cell receptor beta chains from one specimen sequenced in a study of tumor-infiltrating lymphocytes in localized non-small cell lung cancer. The method was immunoSEQ multiplex PCR; TCRdb's version includes in-frame clones alone and lacks a portion of them. The data contain about 12,000 clones, 80% to 90% of them singletons. Sequencing was carried out using lung tumor tissue. The receptors originated from a human donor with non-small cell lung cancer.

The rearrangement uses TRBV4-1 and TRBJ1-2; 8 bases are shared with TRBD1. The CDR3 runs 15 residues. V lost 1 base and J lost 7; bases outside the gene matches: 8. Germline CDR1 and CDR2: MGHRA and YSYEKL. This CDR3 reads CASSQGGQGAGGYTF. The CDR3 coding sequence is TGCGCCAGCAGCCAAGGTGGTCAGGGGGCGGGTGGCTACACCTTC.

The rearrangement uses TRBV9 and TRBJ2-3, with 7 bases identical to TRBD1. Germline CDR1 and CDR2: SGDLS and YYNGEE. The CDR3 runs 16 residues. Trimming took 3 bases from V and 4 from J; bases not matched to a gene: 11. This CDR3 is CASSEREGAGADTQYF. Here the CDR3 DNA reads TGTGCCAGCAGCGAGCGTGAGGGGGCTGGCGCAGATACGCAGTATTTT.

The chain combines TRBV7-8 with TRBJ1-3; D is uncertain. CDR1 and CDR2 from the germline V gene are SGHVS and FQNEAQ. This CDR3 contains 12 residues. Trimming cost V 3 bases and J 2 bases, with 2 bases left between them. The CDR3 nucleotides read TGTGCCAGCAGCTTTACTGGAAACACCATATATTTT. Its protein is CASSFTGNTIYF.

The chain employs TRBV7-8 and TRBJ2-7; D gene uncertain. The CDR3 consists of 17 residues. Trimming left V 3 bases short and J 3 bases short, with 21 bases between. The germline gives CDR1 SGHVS, CDR2 FQNEAQ. The DNA of the CDR3 is TGTGCCAGCAGCTTCGACCCAATCCGCGGCCGTAACTACGAGCAGTACTTC. It specifies CASSFDPIRGRNYEQYF.

The chain uses TRBV27 and TRBJ2-3; 11 bases agree with TRBD2. CDR3 length: 15 amino acids. Germline assignment: CDR1 MNHEY and CDR2 SMNVEV (reference sequence). Trimming removed 7 bases from V and 7 bases from J; junction bases left unmatched: 10. The CDR3 loop is CASTPLAGDRNTQYF. The CDR3 nucleotides read TGTGCCAGCACACCACTAGCGGGAGATAGGAATACGCAGTATTTT.

The J gene is TRBJ1-4, the V gene TRBV5-8; D is unresolved. Trimming removed 4 bases at V and 0 bases at J, with 10 bases between. The CDR3 consists of 15 residues. Per germline, CDR1 SGHTS and CDR2 YDEGEE. For the CDR3, the DNA is TGTGCCAGCAGCCCTTGGGTGGCAACTAATGAAAAACTGTTTTTT. Encoded protein: CASSPWVATNEKLFF.

The chain has TRBV11-1 and TRBJ2-1, with 7 bases aligning to TRBD2. V gave up 7 bases and J gave up 2 bases; unmatched junction bases: 5. Germline-derived CDR1 and CDR2 are SGHAT and FQDESV (reference sequence). CDR3 size: 14 residues. The CDR3 loop reads CASILGGAYNEQFF. The CDR3, as DNA: TGTGCCAGCATTCTGGGAGGGGCCTACAATGAGCAGTTCTTC.

The chain uses TRBV5-4 and TRBJ2-3, with 7 bases aligning to TRBD2. Germline CDR1 SGHNT, CDR2 YYREEE (reference sequence). This CDR3 comprises 16 residues. V trimming: 0 bases; J trimming: 0 bases; junction bases outside the gene matches: 4. The CDR3, as DNA: TGTGCCAGCAGCTTGGCCGGGGGGTGGAGCACAGATACGCAGTATTTT. Its protein product is CASSLAGGWSTDTQYF.

This clone was detected once. V usage is TRBV10-2 and J usage is TRBJ2-1; D gene unclear. The germline CDR1 and CDR2 sequences are WSHSY and SAAADI. Trimming pared 2 bases from V and 15 bases from J, leaving 11 bases between. The CDR3 is made up of 11 amino acids. CDR3 in DNA: TGCGCCAGCAGTGAGGGGTTAGACGCGTTCTTC. It codes for CASSEGLDAFF.

This chain connects TRBV11-1 to TRBJ2-1; D may be TRBD2 (6 bases). The CDR3 has 16 residues. Germline lookup yields CDR1 SGHAT and CDR2 FQDESV (reference sequence). Deletions cut 4 bases from V and 2 bases from J, with 15 bases between. CDR3 amino acids: CASSSSGSLTYNEQFF. The CDR3, as DNA: TGTGCCAGCAGCTCGTCCGGGAGCCTTACCTACAATGAGCAGTTCTTC.

The V call is TRBV19, the J call TRBJ2-7, with 10 bases aligning to TRBD2. The V gene end was trimmed by 6 bases and the J gene end by 0 bases; junction bases not matched to a gene: 8. Germline CDR1 reads LNHDA; CDR2 reads SQIVND (reference sequence). This CDR3 is built from 16 residues. The CDR3: CASSLSSGSSSYEQYF. DNA for the CDR3: TGTGCCAGTAGCCTCTCTAGCGGGAGTAGCTCCTACGAGCAGTACTTC.

This chain links TRBV11-2 with TRBJ1-1, with D unresolved. V was pared by 4 bases and J by 4 bases, with 10 bases between. The CDR3 extends over 13 amino acids. Germline V gives CDR1 SGHAT, CDR2 FQNNGV. This chain's CDR3 is CASSSTLSTEAFF. The CDR3 bases are TGTGCCAGCAGCTCGACCCTGAGCACTGAAGCTTTCTTT.

The chain joins TRBV2 to TRBJ1-6; 8 nucleotides align to TRBD1. The CDR3 covers 14 residues. Germline CDR1 reads SNHLY; CDR2 reads FYNNEI. V lost 6 bases and J lost 9; bases outside the gene matches: 7. The DNA of the CDR3 is TGTGCCAGCAGGGACAGGGCTCTGAGTTCACCCCTCCACTTT. Amino acids: CASRDRALSSPLHF.

J is TRBJ1-1 and V is TRBV18; weak D call: TRBD1 (6 bases). Trimming pared 2 bases from V and 1 base from J, leaving 11 bases between. Germline-derived CDR1 and CDR2 are KGHSH and LQKENI. The CDR3 runs 15 residues. The CDR3, as DNA: TGTGCCAGCTCACCAACAAGGACAGAGAACACTGAAGCTTTCTTT. Protein: CASSPTRTENTEAFF.

The chain uses TRBV2 and TRBJ1-1, with 8 positions matching TRBD1. V shed 6 bases, J shed 5 bases, and the junction held 8 bases outside the gene matches. CDR3 length: 14 residues. CDR1 SNHLY and CDR2 FYNNEI come from the germline V gene. CDR3: CASSASRGLTEAFF. The CDR3 nucleotides read TGTGCCAGCAGCGCTTCCAGGGGGCTAACTGAAGCTTTCTTT.

CDR3 coding DNA: TGTGCCAGCAGGATTAGTTACACAGATACGCAGTATTTT. It translates to CASRISYTDTQYF. The chain has TRBV2 and TRBJ2-3; D not resolved. Germline assignment: CDR1 SNHLY and CDR2 FYNNEI. V was shortened by 6 bases and J by 2 bases, with 9 bases between the two germline ends. The CDR3 length is 13 residues.

This rearrangement joins TRBV5-1 to TRBJ2-7, with a tentative D call TRBD1 (5 bases). V was pared by 2 bases and J by 0 bases, with 15 bases between. Per the germline V gene, CDR1 is SGHRS and CDR2 is YFSETQ. The CDR3 length is 16 residues. The CDR3 protein is CASSLDREPSSYEQYF. DNA of the CDR3: TGCGCCAGCAGCTTAGACAGAGAACCGAGCTCCTACGAGCAGTACTTC.

The genes are TRBV9 and TRBJ2-1, with 12 bases matching TRBD2. Germline CDR1 and CDR2: SGDLS and YYNGEE. CDR3 length: 16 amino acids. V lost 0 bases, J lost 8 bases, and 6 bases stayed unmatched. In DNA form, the CDR3 reads TGTGCCAGCAGCGTAGAACCTAGCGGGAGGGGGCATGAGCAGTTCTTC. It translates to CASSVEPSGRGHEQFF. Together with reference TRBV9 and TRBJ2-1, the CDR3 gives the full variable domain: DSGVTQTPKHLITATGQRVTLRCSPRSGDLSVYWYQQSLDQGLQFLIQYYNGEERAKGNILERFSAQQFPDLHSELNLSSLELGDSALYFCASSVEPSGRGHEQFFGPGTRLTVL.

The rearrangement links TRBV10-1 to TRBJ2-2, with 9 nucleotides matching TRBD1. Germline loops: CDR1 WNHNN, CDR2 SYGVQD (reference sequence). The CDR3 spans 15 residues. V lost 2 bases to trimming and J lost 3 bases; unmatched junction nucleotides: 1. The CDR3 DNA follows: TGCGCCAGCAGTGAGGGGGACAGGGACACCGGGGAGCTGTTTTTT. Amino acids: CASSEGDRDTGELFF.

The rearrangement uses TRBV5-1 and TRBJ2-6; D is undetermined. Germline CDR1 reads SGHRS; CDR2 reads YFSETQ. CDR3 length: 17 residues. The ends were cut back, 1 base at V and 0 bases at J, with 11 bases in the middle. CDR3 sequence: CASSLSSQSSGANVLTF. CDR3 bases: TGCGCCAGCAGCTTGAGCTCCCAGAGCTCTGGGGCCAACGTCCTGACTTTC.

This CDR3 reads CASSEGRGVEKLFF. CDR3 DNA sequence: TGTGCCAGCAGTGAAGGAAGGGGTGTTGAAAAACTGTTTTTT. This chain uses TRBV6-1 with TRBJ1-4; D may be TRBD1 (5 bases). Trimming cost V 1 base and J 7 bases, with 10 bases left between them. This CDR3 is built from 14 residues. The germline V gene encodes CDR1 MNHNS and CDR2 SASEGT.

J is TRBJ1-5 and V is TRBV6-1; the match to TRBD1 covers 7 bases. From germline, CDR1 is MNHNS and CDR2 SASEGT. The CDR3 consists of 14 residues. V shed 8 bases and J 4 bases; nucleotides not matched to a gene: 8. CDR3 residues: CASLRQGGNQPQHF. DNA for the CDR3: TGTGCCAGCCTAAGACAGGGAGGTAATCAGCCCCAGCATTTT.

This clone was observed a handful of times. The chain recombines TRBV19 with TRBJ2-7, with 10 nucleotides matching TRBD2. Germline-derived CDR1 and CDR2 are LNHDA and SQIVND (reference sequence). The CDR3 sequence is 14 residues long. V was clipped by 5 bases and J by 4 bases; unmatched bases: 5. Here the CDR3 reads CASSFETSGYEQYF. The CDR3 bases are TGTGCCAGTAGTTTCGAGACTAGCGGGTACGAGCAGTACTTC.

The rearrangement joins TRBV7-3 to TRBJ2-5; unclear D gene. The V end was cut by 5 bases, the J end by 0 bases, with 13 bases between. Per the germline V gene, CDR1 is SGHTA and CDR2 is FQGTGA. The CDR3 totals 15 residues. This CDR3 is CASSPTRQDQETQYF. The DNA for the CDR3 is TGTGCCAGCAGCCCTACACGGCAGGACCAAGAGACCCAGTACTTC.